Following are 21 T cell receptor beta chains from one sample sequenced in a study of OX40 agonist ivuxolimab in advanced cancers. Some clones are missing from TCRdb's copy, which holds only in-frame ones; the method was immunoSEQ multiplex PCR. The sample records about 69,000 clones, more than 70% being singletons. The specimen comprised CD4+ or CD8+ T cells sorted from blood, sampled in a trial of the OX40 agonist ivuxolimab. Source of these receptors: an adult with an advanced solid tumor such as melanoma, head and neck, liver or kidney cancer.

This sequence joins TRBV19 and TRBJ1-5; no reliable D call. This CDR3 is built from 13 residues. V was pared by 2 bases and J by 4 bases, with 6 bases between. The germline V gene has CDR1 LNHDA and CDR2 SQIVND (reference sequence). CDR3 bases: TGTGCCAGTAGTATAACGGGGAATCAGCCCCAGCATTTT. Translation: CASSITGNQPQHF.

The genes are TRBV4-1 and TRBJ1-5; D is uncertain. Germline V gene sequence: CDR1 MGHRA, CDR2 YSYEKL. The CDR3 loop spans 16 amino acids. Trimming cost V 2 bases and J 2 bases, with 13 bases left between them. The chain's CDR3 is CASSQTVEIGNQPQHF. For the CDR3, the DNA is TGCGCCAGCAGCCAAACAGTGGAGATAGGCAATCAGCCCCAGCATTTT.

The CDR3 DNA reads as TGCGCCAGCAGCTTGTACAGCGGGGGAAACACCGGGGAGCTGTTTTTT. This translates into CASSLYSGGNTGELFF. The chain combines TRBV5-1 with TRBJ2-2; TRBD2 agrees at 8 bases. The CDR3 is 16 amino acids. V lost 1 base, J lost 2 bases, and 4 bases stayed unmatched. Per the germline V gene, CDR1 is SGHRS and CDR2 is YFSETQ. The full variable domain, in which reference TRBV5-1 and TRBJ2-2 provide the parts outside the CDR3, is KAGVTQTPRYLIKTRGQQVTLSCSPISGHRSVSWYQQTPGQGLQFLFEYFSETQRNKGNFPGRFSGRQFSNSRSEMNVSTLELGDSALYLCASSLYSGGNTGELFFGEGSRLTVL.

The CDR3 DNA follows: TGTGCCAGCAGTTTAGGGCCTCACGTCGGGGAGCTGTTTTTT. It encodes CASSLGPHVGELFF. This sequence joins TRBV28 and TRBJ2-2, with D uncertain. Per germline, CDR1 MDHEN and CDR2 SYDVKM. Trimming left V 2 bases short and J 7 bases short, with 11 bases between. The CDR3 runs to 14 residues.

In this sample, this clone turned up a few times. The chain has TRBV30 and TRBJ2-3, with D perhaps matching TRBD2 (5 bases). The CDR3 covers 14 residues. Germline V gene lookup returns CDR1 GTSNPN and CDR2 SVGIG (reference sequence). The V and J ends lost 3 bases and 4 bases respectively, with 14 bases between them. As DNA, the CDR3 is TGTGCCTGGAGAAGGGAGCACGCGGCAGATACGCAGTATTTT. This encodes CAWRREHAADTQYF. The variable domain in full, completed from reference TRBV30 and TRBJ2-3, reads SQTIHQWPATLVQPVGSPLSLECTVEGTSNPNLYWYRQAAGRGLQLLFYSVGIGQISSEVPQNLSASRPQDRQFILSSKKLLLSDSGFYLCAWRREHAADTQYFGPGTRLTVL.

The chain joins TRBV6-6 to TRBJ1-1, with D perhaps matching TRBD1 (5 bases). The V and J ends lost 5 bases and 3 bases respectively, with 16 bases between them. CDR1 and CDR2 (germline): MNHNY, SVGAGI (reference sequence). The CDR3 is 15 amino acids. The CDR3 region is CASSVLGGGDTEAFF. As DNA, the CDR3 is TGTGCCAGCAGTGTCTTGGGGGGAGGGGACACTGAAGCTTTCTTT.

Concerning this clone itself: Other nucleotide sequences in the sample specify the same CDR3. This rearrangement joins TRBV5-1 to TRBJ2-7; TRBD2 matches 9 bases. The V gene end was trimmed by 0 bases and the J gene end by 3 bases; junction bases not matched to a gene: 4. Germline values: CDR1 SGHRS, CDR2 YFSETQ. The CDR3 extends over 15 amino acids. In DNA, the CDR3 is TGCGCCAGCAGCTTGGAACTAGCGGGCGGCTACGAGCAGTACTTC. This sequence encodes CASSLELAGGYEQYF.

The chain links TRBV5-1 to TRBJ1-2; TRBD1 matches at 9 bases. The trim removed 4 bases at V and 8 bases at J, leaving 9 bases unmatched. The CDR3 spans 14 residues. Germline V CDR1 and CDR2: SGHRS, YFSETQ. CDR3: CASSPGQGPGGYTF. CDR3 sequence (DNA): TGCGCCAGCAGCCCCGGACAGGGGCCGGGCGGCTACACCTTC.

This chain links TRBV15 with TRBJ1-2; D is uncertain. Trimming took off 1 base at V and 2 bases at J, with 11 bases between the two ends. The CDR3 runs to 15 residues. Germline V gene sequence: CDR1 LNHNV, CDR2 YYDKDF (reference sequence). This CDR3 reads CATSRGKDPNYGYTF. For the CDR3, the DNA is TGTGCCACCAGCAGAGGAAAGGATCCAAACTATGGCTACACCTTC.

The chain uses TRBV14 and TRBJ2-3, with 8 bases lining up with TRBD2. This CDR3 has 17 amino acids. Germline CDR1 SGHDN, CDR2 FVKESK. With 0 bases clipped from V and 6 bases from J, the junction kept 11 bases outside the gene matches. CDR3 residues: CASSQEKRGTQRDTQYF. CDR3 sequence (DNA): TGTGCCAGCAGCCAAGAGAAGCGGGGGACCCAGCGGGATACGCAGTATTTT.

This clone appeared a few times. The J gene is TRBJ1-1, the V gene TRBV9, with no clear D. The CDR3 runs 14 residues. Trimming took 2 bases from V and 1 from J, leaving 9 bases between them. Germline CDR1 and CDR2: SGDLS and YYNGEE. The CDR3 sequence is CASSVSGQNTEAFF. DNA of the CDR3: TGTGCCAGCAGCGTCTCAGGTCAGAACACTGAAGCTTTCTTT.

This clone was observed a handful of times. The chain uses TRBV2 and TRBJ1-5, with D unresolved. The V end lost 9 bases, the J end lost 0 bases, and 6 bases lay between the germline ends. The length of the CDR3 is 12 residues. Germline V gene data show CDR1 as SNHLY and CDR2 as FYNNEI. CDR3 amino acids: CASRNSNQPQHF. The DNA of the CDR3 is TGTGCCAGTAGGAATAGCAATCAGCCCCAGCATTTT.

The V and J genes are TRBV5-1 and TRBJ2-1; D assignment may be TRBD1 or TRBD2 (7 bases each). The CDR3 length is 16 residues. The V and J ends lost 0 bases and 0 bases respectively, with 10 bases between them. Germline values: CDR1 SGHRS, CDR2 YFSETQ. The CDR3 nucleotides read TGCGCCAGCAGCTTGGGGGAGGGGGCCTCCTACAATGAGCAGTTCTTC. Its translation is CASSLGEGASYNEQFF.

V gene TRBV11-2 combines with J gene TRBJ1-2; D is possibly TRBD1 (6 bases). The CDR3 spans 15 residues. Trimming left V 4 bases short and J 1 base short, with 13 bases between. Germline V CDR1 and CDR2: SGHAT, FQNNGV. The CDR3 nucleotides are TGTGCCAGCAGCTCTAACAGGGATCTTAACTATGGCTACACCTTC. The encoded protein is CASSSNRDLNYGYTF.

The rearrangement links TRBV19 to TRBJ1-5; 11 bases agree with TRBD1. With 5 bases clipped from V and 5 bases from J, the junction kept 8 bases outside the gene matches. Germline V gene data show CDR1 as LNHDA and CDR2 as SQIVND (reference sequence). The CDR3 has 16 amino acids. CDR3 nucleotides: TGTGCCAGTAGTTCCCGGACAGGGGGCCAAGATCAGCCCCAGCATTTT. Translating it yields CASSSRTGGQDQPQHF.

This rearrangement joins TRBV19 to TRBJ1-5; TRBD1 aligns across 7 bases. The CDR3 has 14 residues. The germline CDR1 and CDR2 sequences are LNHDA and SQIVND (reference sequence). The trim removed 4 bases at V and 11 bases at J, leaving 11 bases unmatched. The CDR3 sequence is CASSTYGTARTQHF. The CDR3, as DNA: TGTGCCAGTAGTACGTATGGGACAGCCCGGACCCAGCATTTT. Full variable domain (rest looked up from reference TRBV19 and TRBJ1-5): DGGITQSPKYLFRKEGQNVTLSCEQNLNHDAMYWYRQDPGQGLRLIYYSQIVNDFQKGDIAEGYSVSREKKESFPLTVTSAQKNPTAFYLCASSTYGTARTQHFGDGTRLSIL.

This chain joins TRBV9 and TRBJ2-6, with a tentative D call TRBD1 (6 bases). CDR1 is SGDLS and CDR2 is YYNGEE in the germline V gene. This CDR3 spans 17 amino acids. Trimming removed 0 bases from V and 4 bases from J, with 14 bases in between. Written as DNA, the CDR3 is TGTGCCAGCAGCGTAGGGGTAGGGGGTTCCGGGGCCAACGTCCTGACTTTC. This encodes CASSVGVGGSGANVLTF.

This clone is a singleton in its sample. The chain recombines TRBV4-2 with TRBJ1-5, with D maybe TRBD1 (6 bases). V gave up 4 bases and J gave up 1 base, with 11 bases separating them. Germline CDR1 and CDR2: LGHNA and YNFKEQ. This CDR3 has 15 residues. The CDR3 is CASSPYRVSNQPQHF. DNA of the CDR3: TGTGCCAGCAGCCCCTACAGGGTAAGCAATCAGCCCCAGCATTTT.

The rearrangement links TRBV19 to TRBJ2-1; the D gene is possibly TRBD1 (6 bases). Between the trimmed V and J ends, which lost 2 bases and 2 bases, there was a span of 7 bases. Germline V gene data show CDR1 as LNHDA and CDR2 as SQIVND (reference sequence). This CDR3 comprises 14 residues. The CDR3 sequence: CASSIKGAYNEQFF. CDR3 DNA sequence: TGTGCCAGTAGTATAAAGGGGGCCTACAATGAGCAGTTCTTC.

The V and J genes are TRBV7-8 and TRBJ2-3; D not resolved. V was shortened by 1 base and J by 4 bases, with 6 bases between the two germline ends. CDR1 and CDR2 from the germline V gene are SGHVS and FQNEAQ. This CDR3 has 13 residues. CDR3: CASSLDVADTQYF. The CDR3 coding sequence is TGTGCCAGCAGCTTAGATGTGGCAGATACGCAGTATTTT. Combining the CDR3 with reference TRBV7-8 and TRBJ2-3 gives the whole variable domain GAGVSQSPRYKVAKRGQDVALRCDPISGHVSLFWYQQALGQGPEFLTYFQNEAQLDKSGLPSDRFFAERPEGSVSTLKIQRTQQEDSAVYLCASSLDVADTQYFGPGTRLTVL.

The chain recombines TRBV10-1 with TRBJ2-1; 11 nucleotides agree with TRBD2. The CDR3 consists of 15 residues. The germline V gene has CDR1 WNHNN and CDR2 SYGVQD (reference sequence). With V trimmed by 3 bases and J by 4 bases, 2 bases remained unmatched. In nucleotides, the CDR3 is TGCGCCAGCAGTGATCTAGCGGGAGGTTACAATGAGCAGTTCTTC. Its protein is CASSDLAGGYNEQFF.